This TCR beta chain was documented in a study of OX40 agonist ivuxolimab in advanced cancers. The overall study: One hepatocellular carcinoma and a couple of cutaneous melanoma patients partially responded.

The method was immunoSEQ multiplex PCR; TCRdb's version includes in-frame clones alone and lacks a portion of them. The table shows 90,000 to 150,000 clones, with approximately 92% occurring only once. Trimming cost V 5 bases and J 5 bases, with 16 bases left between them. Germline V gene data show CDR1 as MNHEY and CDR2 as SVGAGI. This CDR3 is 15 amino acids long. The chain has TRBV6-5 and TRBJ2-1; a weak D match, TRBD2 (5 bases). The specimen was CD4+ or CD8+ T cells sorted from blood, collected in a trial of the OX40 agonist ivuxolimab. The TCR sequence derives from an adult with an advanced solid tumor such as melanoma, head and neck, liver or kidney cancer. This CDR3 is CASSRVGPGDNEQFF. CDR3 DNA sequence: TGTGCCAGCAGTCGGGTTGGGCCCGGGGACAATGAGCAGTTCTTC.